The clone carrying this T cell receptor (beta chain) has more than one count but fewer than ten. Its cognate antigen is unknown. The data were taken from a study of T-cell memory formation after mild COVID-19. The study, taken as a whole, reports: The study found balanced CD4/CD8 in clones contracting day 15 to 85 and a CD4+ lean in later expanders. There were some responding clones in pre-infection memory, which suggested that cross-reactive memory had joined.

Via MiXCR, TCRdb re-called the 5' RACE reads, giving one row per CDR3 protein. The repertoire holds hundreds of thousands of distinct CDR3 sequences, with 25% to 30% as singletons. This TCR was sampled from an adult woman who had mild COVID-19 (a few samples of this study predate the infection). Cell type and time point are not known. Input material: PBMCs or a T cell subset sorted from them (not recorded which).

Here the CDR3 reads CSHSNGADNEQFF. Here the CDR3 DNA reads TGCAGTCACTCTAACGGGGCGGACAATGAGCAGTTCTTC. The gene calls are TRBV20-1 and TRBJ2-1, with D perhaps TRBD1 or TRBD2 (5 bases each). Trimming took 8 bases from V and 5 from J, leaving 16 bases between them. CDR1 is DFQATT and CDR2 is SNEGSKA in the germline V gene (reference sequence). The CDR3 covers 13 residues.